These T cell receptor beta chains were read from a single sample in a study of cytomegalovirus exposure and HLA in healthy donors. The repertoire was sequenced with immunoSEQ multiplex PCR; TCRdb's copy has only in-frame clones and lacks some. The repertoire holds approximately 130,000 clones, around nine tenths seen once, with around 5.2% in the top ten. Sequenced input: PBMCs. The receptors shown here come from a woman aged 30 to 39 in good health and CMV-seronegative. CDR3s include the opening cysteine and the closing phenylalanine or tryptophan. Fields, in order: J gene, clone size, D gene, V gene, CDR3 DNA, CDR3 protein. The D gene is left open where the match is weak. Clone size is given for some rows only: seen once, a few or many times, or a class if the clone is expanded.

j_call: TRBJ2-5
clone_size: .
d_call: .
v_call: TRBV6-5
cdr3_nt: TGTGCCAGCAGTTACGGATGGAGTACGGAGACCCAGTACTTC
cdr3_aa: CASSYGWSTETQYF

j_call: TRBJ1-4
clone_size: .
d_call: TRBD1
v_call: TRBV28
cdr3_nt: TGTGCCAGCAGTTCCCAACCGGGACAGGTTAATGAAAAACTGTTTTTT
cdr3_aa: CASSSQPGQVNEKLFF

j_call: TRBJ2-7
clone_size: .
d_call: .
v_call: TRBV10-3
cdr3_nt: TGTGCCATCAGTGAGACGACAGTTTTGCAGTACTTC
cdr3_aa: CAISETTVLQYF

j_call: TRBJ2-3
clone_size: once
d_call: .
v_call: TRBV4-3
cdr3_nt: TGCGCCAGCAGCCAAGTGACGTTTCTGCGGGGCAGAGTCCGCACAGATACGCAGTATTTT
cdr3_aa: CASSQVTFLRGRVRTDTQYF

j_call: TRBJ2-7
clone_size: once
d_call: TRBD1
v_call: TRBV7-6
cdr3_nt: TGTGCCAGCAGCCCCAGCGACGGGACAGAAGCCTACGAGCAGTACTTC
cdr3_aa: CASSPSDGTEAYEQYF

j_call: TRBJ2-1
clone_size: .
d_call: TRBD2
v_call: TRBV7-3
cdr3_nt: TGTGCCAGCAGTACCGGGACTAGCGGGAGGACTGAGCAGTTCTTC
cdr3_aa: CASSTGTSGRTEQFF

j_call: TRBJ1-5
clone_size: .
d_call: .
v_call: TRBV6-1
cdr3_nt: TGTGCCAGCAGTGTATCAGGTCGCAATCAGCCCCAGCATTTT
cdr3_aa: CASSVSGRNQPQHF

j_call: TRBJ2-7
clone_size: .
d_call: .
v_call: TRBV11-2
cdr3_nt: TGTGCCAGCAGCTTAGTGGCGACCTACTATAGCTCCTACGAGCAGTACTTC
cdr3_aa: CASSLVATYYSSYEQYF

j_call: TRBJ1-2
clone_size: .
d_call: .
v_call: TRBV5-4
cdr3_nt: TGTGCCAGCAGCTGGGGGCCGGGGTGGAAAGGCTACACCTTC
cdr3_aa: CASSWGPGWKGYTF

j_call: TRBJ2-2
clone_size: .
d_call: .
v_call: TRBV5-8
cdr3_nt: TGTGCCAGCAGCATACAGGGAGCGAACACCGGGGAGCTGTTTTTT
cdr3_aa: CASSIQGANTGELFF

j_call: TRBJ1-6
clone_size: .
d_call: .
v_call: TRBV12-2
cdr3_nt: TGTGCAAGTCACTTAGGTAAACCGGCGGCGGAGGAAGATTGTAATTCACCCCTCCACTTT
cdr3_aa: CASHLGKPAAEEDCNSPLHF

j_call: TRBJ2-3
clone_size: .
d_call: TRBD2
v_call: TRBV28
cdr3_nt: TGTGCCAGCATGAGGCGGGGGATGGCAGATACGCAGTATTTT
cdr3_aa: CASMRRGMADTQYF

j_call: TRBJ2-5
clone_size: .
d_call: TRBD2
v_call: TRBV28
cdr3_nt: TGTGCCAGCAGTTTAGAAGCGGGAGCTAGTTTTGCGTTAGAGACCCAGTACTTC
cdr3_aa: CASSLEAGASFALETQYF

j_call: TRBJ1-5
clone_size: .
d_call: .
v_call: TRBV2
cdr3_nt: TGTGCCAGTTCCCCGGGATCAAGGCTTAGCAATCAGCCCCAGCATTTT
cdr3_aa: CASSPGSRLSNQPQHF

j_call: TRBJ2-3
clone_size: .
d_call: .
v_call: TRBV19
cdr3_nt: TGTGCCAGTAGCACTGGAGATACGCAGTATTTT
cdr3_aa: CASSTGDTQYF

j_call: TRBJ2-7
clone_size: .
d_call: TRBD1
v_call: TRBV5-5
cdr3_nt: TGTGCCAGCAGCTACGCAGGGGGCGCGGTAGTTTACGAGCAGTACTTC
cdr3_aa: CASSYAGGAVVYEQYF